This T cell receptor (beta chain) was documented in a study of blood T cell repertoires in COVID-19. Study overall: Acute and convalescent COVID-19 samples came from the United States, Italy and Spain. In each case, the material was cDNA or gDNA derived from T cells, B-cell-depleted T cells, or PBMCs.

The CDR3 runs to 13 residues. Trimming removed 3 bases from V and 6 bases from J, with 10 bases in between. Authors' data handling: By means of reference gene primer amplification, nucleated cell counts were estimated. Here immunoSEQ multiplex PCR was the method, and the copy in TCRdb shows in-frame clones only, minus some. That table gives V, J and clone size, and the DNA gave D and trimming. The sample carries about 98,000 clones, 70% to 90% recorded once. This sequence originates from a man in his fifties with active COVID-19. V usage is TRBV12-3 or TRBV12-4 and J usage is TRBJ2-3, with D hard to call. Sequenced material: peripheral blood. CDR3 DNA sequence: TGTGCCAGCAGTTTGAACAGCCGGGATACGCAGTATTTT. Translated, it gives CASSLNSRDTQYF.